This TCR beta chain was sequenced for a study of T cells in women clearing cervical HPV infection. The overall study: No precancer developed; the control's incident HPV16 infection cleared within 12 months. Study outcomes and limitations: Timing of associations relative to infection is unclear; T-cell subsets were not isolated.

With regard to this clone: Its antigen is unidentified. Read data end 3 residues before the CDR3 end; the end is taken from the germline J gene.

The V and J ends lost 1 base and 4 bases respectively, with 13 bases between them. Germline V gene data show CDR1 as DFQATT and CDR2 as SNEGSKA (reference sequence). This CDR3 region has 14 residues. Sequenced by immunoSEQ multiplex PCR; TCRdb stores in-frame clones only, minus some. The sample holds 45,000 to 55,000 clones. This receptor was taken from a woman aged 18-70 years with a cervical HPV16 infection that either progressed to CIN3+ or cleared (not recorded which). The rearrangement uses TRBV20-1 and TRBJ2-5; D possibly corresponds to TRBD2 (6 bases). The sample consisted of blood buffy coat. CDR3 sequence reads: CSARAGHGGETQYF. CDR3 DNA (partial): TGCAGTGCTAGAGCAGGGCACGGGGGAGAGACC.